This TCR beta chain was sequenced during a study of cytomegalovirus exposure and HLA in healthy donors. Study-wide findings and caveats: As a later analysis revealed, most CMV-associated TCR beta chains appeared HLA-restricted.

The PCR had 60 Vbeta and 13 Jbeta primers. Generated by immunoSEQ multiplex PCR, the TCRdb table keeps only in-frame clones and is missing some. There are about 150,000 clones in the sample; around 65% occur only once, and approximately 1.8% lies in the top ten. A single count supports this clone. No antigen is known for it. The CDR3 loop spans 14 amino acids. Germline CDR1 and CDR2: SGHNT and YYREEE (reference sequence). Trimming took 3 bases from V and 9 from J, leaving 13 bases between them. The rearrangement links TRBV5-4 to TRBJ1-6, with D perhaps TRBD1 (6 bases). What was sequenced was PBMCs. This TCR was recovered from a male donor in good health and CMV-seronegative. The CDR3: CASSWGEGGSPLHF. CDR3 DNA: TGTGCCAGCAGCTGGGGGGAGGGGGGTTCACCCCTCCACTTT.